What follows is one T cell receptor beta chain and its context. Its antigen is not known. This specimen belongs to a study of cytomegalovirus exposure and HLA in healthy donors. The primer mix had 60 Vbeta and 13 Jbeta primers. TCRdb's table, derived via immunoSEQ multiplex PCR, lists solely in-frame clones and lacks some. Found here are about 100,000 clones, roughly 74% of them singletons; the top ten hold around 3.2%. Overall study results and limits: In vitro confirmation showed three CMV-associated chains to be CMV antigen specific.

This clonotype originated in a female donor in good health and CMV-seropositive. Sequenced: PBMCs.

The CDR3 loop is CASSTKQGSEQYF. CDR3 DNA sequence: TGTGCCAGCAGCACAAAACAGGGTAGCGAGCAGTACTTC. V usage is TRBV7-6 and J usage is TRBJ2-7; possible D gene TRBD1, 6 bases. V was clipped by 5 bases and J by 6 bases, with 14 bases between them. Per germline, CDR1 SGHVS and CDR2 FNYEAQ. CDR3 size: 13 residues.